These 10 T cell receptor beta chains were sequenced from one sample in a study of T cells in pancreatic ductal adenocarcinoma. Surgery without prior neoadjuvant therapy was the treatment of the selected pancreatic ductal adenocarcinoma patients. The table came from immunoSEQ multiplex PCR; TCRdb's copy has only in-frame clones and leaves some out. This table has 100,000 or so clones, around 96% appearing once. The sample was PBMCs. These receptors were collected from a human donor with pancreatic ductal adenocarcinoma.

The chain is built from TRBV18 and TRBJ2-3; TRBD2 matches at 8 bases. Germline V lookup: CDR1 KGHSH, CDR2 LQKENI. This CDR3 comprises 19 residues. V lost 0 bases and J lost 3; bases outside the gene matches: 14. CDR3 loop: CASSPPVTRKRESTDTQYF. CDR3 in DNA: TGTGCCAGCTCACCACCGGTCACACGGAAGCGGGAGTCGACAGATACGCAGTATTTT. Supplemented by reference TRBV18 and TRBJ2-3, the full variable domain reads NAGVMQNPRHLVRRRGQEARLRCSPMKGHSHVYWYRQLPEEGLKFMVYLQKENIIDESGMPKERFSAEFPKEGPSILRIQQVVRGDSAAYFCASSPPVTRKRESTDTQYFGPGTRLTVL.

The chain joins TRBV7-9 to TRBJ1-5; 7 bases map to TRBD1. Unmatched junction bases numbered 10, after V lost 0 bases and J lost 5 bases. The CDR3 covers 17 residues. Per the germline V gene, CDR1 is SEHNR and CDR2 is FQNEAQ (reference sequence). CDR3 region: CASSLAPSGTADQPQHF. CDR3 sequence (DNA): TGTGCCAGCAGCTTAGCCCCTTCCGGGACAGCCGATCAGCCCCAGCATTTT.

V and J are TRBV28 and TRBJ2-7; 8 bases line up with TRBD2. The length of the CDR3 is 13 residues. J gave up 6 bases and V 3 bases, and 4 bases lay outside the gene matches. CDR1 is MDHEN and CDR2 is SYDVKM in the germline V gene. The CDR3 coding sequence is TGTGCCAGCAGTTTTACTAGCGGACTCGAGCAGTACTTC. As protein: CASSFTSGLEQYF.

V usage is TRBV18 and J usage is TRBJ2-3; D is perhaps TRBD1 (6 bases). V lost 0 bases, J lost 5 bases, and 15 bases lay in between. Germline V gene sequence: CDR1 KGHSH, CDR2 LQKENI. The CDR3 is 16 residues long. DNA for the CDR3: TGTGCCAGCTCACCACCGGCAGGGGCGCAGGGAGATACGCAGTATTTT. Amino acid sequence: CASSPPAGAQGDTQYF.

The V and J genes are TRBV18 and TRBJ2-7; TRBD1 is a possible D gene (6 bases). Trimming cost V 4 bases and J 2 bases, with 12 bases left between them. Germline V lookup: CDR1 KGHSH, CDR2 LQKENI. The CDR3 length is 14 residues. The CDR3 protein is CASSRGDTAYEQYF. The CDR3 DNA is TGTGCCAGCTCACGAGGGGACACCGCCTACGAGCAGTACTTC.

V and J are TRBV29-1 and TRBJ2-5, with TRBD2 matching over 8 bases. CDR1 is SQVTM, CDR2 ANQGSEA, per germline. Germline trimming cut 5 bases from V and 4 bases from J; bases unmatched to any gene: 6. This CDR3 region has 13 residues. The CDR3 sequence is CSVLSGAPETQYF. CDR3 nucleotides: TGCAGCGTTCTTAGCGGGGCCCCAGAGACCCAGTACTTC.

The chain carries TRBV7-9 and TRBJ1-1, with unresolved D. The V end lost 1 base, the J end lost 11 bases, and 14 bases lay between the germline ends. CDR1 and CDR2 (germline): SEHNR, FQNEAQ (reference sequence). The CDR3 runs 13 residues. CDR3 sequence (DNA): TGTGCCAGCAGCTTAGATGTTACCCCCGCGGCTTTCTTT. Translated, it gives CASSLDVTPAAFF.

The CDR3 region has the DNA TGTGCCAGCAGTGCCCCGGGACTGCGAAACACTGAAGCTTTCTTT. Its translation is CASSAPGLRNTEAFF. This chain links TRBV6-1 with TRBJ1-1; D perhaps matches TRBD1 (5 bases). V was pared by 4 bases and J by 2 bases, with 14 bases between. Per the germline V gene, CDR1 is MNHNS and CDR2 is SASEGT. The CDR3 runs 15 residues.

The chain carries TRBV11-2 and TRBJ2-3, with D possibly TRBD2 on 7 matching bases. This CDR3 has 16 residues. The V and J ends lost 5 bases and 1 base respectively, with 16 bases between them. CDR1 is SGHAT, CDR2 FQNNGV, per germline. The chain's CDR3 is CASSGGLAVGTDTQYF. The CDR3 DNA is TGTGCCAGCAGCGGGGGGCTAGCGGTTGGCACAGATACGCAGTATTTT.

This clone was detected only once. The chain uses TRBV7-2 and TRBJ2-7; TRBD2 is a possible D gene (6 bases). V lost 4 bases, J lost 6 bases, and 16 bases lay in between. The CDR3 has 14 residues. Germline lookup yields CDR1 SGHTA and CDR2 FQGNSA. The CDR3, as DNA: TGTGCCAGCAGCTCCCGACTAGTACGGGTCGAGCAGTACTTC. As protein: CASSSRLVRVEQYF.